Listed below are T cell receptor beta chains from one sample, sequenced in a study of T cells in Graves' hyperthyroidism and ophthalmopathy. TCRdb independently ran MiXCR on the multiplex PCR reads; one entry per CDR3 protein. The sample holds 350,000 to 400,000 distinct CDR3 sequences; about 16% are singletons and the top ten take approximately 30%. The specimen was blood. The receptors here all came from a woman between 25 and 40 years old with Graves' hyperthyroidism. Both conserved end residues are part of each CDR3. A D gene is named only where the DNA matches it firmly. Size values are once, few and many counts, or a class for expanded clones, and some rows have none.

TRBV28	TRBD2	TRBJ2-3	many	TGTGCCAGCAGTACTAGCGGGAGGGCAACAGATACGCAGTATTTT	CASSTSGRATDTQYF
TRBV29-1	NA	TRBJ1-5	NA	TGCAGCGCGGGGGAAGGCAGTCAGCCCCAGCATTTT	CSAGEGSQPQHF
TRBV28	NA	TRBJ1-1	NA	TGTGCCAGCAGCCCTACGGATCCGAACACTGAAGCTTTCTTT	CASSPTDPNTEAFF
TRBV6-2/TRBV6-3	TRBD2	TRBJ2-1	few	TGTGCCAGCAGGGAGGGACTAGCTGACAATGAGCAGTTCTTC	CASREGLADNEQFF
TRBV18	NA	TRBJ1-5	many	TGTGCCAGCTCACCGGGGGGGCCTCAGCCCCAGCATTTT	CASSPGGPQPQHF
TRBV6-1	TRBD1	TRBJ2-1	NA	TGTGCCAGCAGATCCGCAGGGGGCAACTACAATGAGCAGTTCTTC	CASRSAGGNYNEQFF
TRBV11-1	NA	TRBJ1-1	many	TGTGCCAGCAGCTCCCCCCCGAGGACTGAAGCTTTCTTT	CASSSPPRTEAFF
TRBV18	NA	TRBJ1-5	NA	TGTGCCAGCTCACGCGGAGTAGGGAGGGGTCAGCCCCAGCATTTT	CASSRGVGRGQPQHF
TRBV5-8	TRBD2	TRBJ2-2	few	TGTGCCAGCAGCTTGGCCTCTGGGAGGGTCGGTAACACCGGGGAGCTGTTTTTT	CASSLASGRVGNTGELFF
TRBV7-9	TRBD2	TRBJ2-5	few	TGTGCCAGCAGCTCCAGCGAGCCTAGCGGGGGGTGGAGGACCCAGTACTTC	CASSSSEPSGGWRTQYF
TRBV29-1	TRBD2	TRBJ2-7	few	TGCAGCGTTCGGCGGGAGGCGTACTACGAGCAGTACTTC	CSVRREAYYEQYF
TRBV28	NA	TRBJ1-5	NA	TGTGCCAGCGTGGACGGGGGAAATCAGCCCCAGCATTTT	CASVDGGNQPQHF
TRBV11-2	NA	TRBJ1-1	many	TGTGCCAGCAGCTTAGAAGGGGGACGAATGAACACTGAAGCTTTCTTT	CASSLEGGRMNTEAFF
TRBV20-1	NA	TRBJ2-5	few	TGCAGTGCTAGAGGGGGGGGCTGGGAGACCCAGTACTTC	CSARGGGWETQYF
TRBV6-6	NA	TRBJ1-2	many	TGTGCCAGCAGTTACTCGGCCGCGCGGGACCTCTATGGCTACACCTTC	CASSYSAARDLYGYTF
TRBV7-9	NA	TRBJ2-6	few	TGTGCCAGCAGCTTAGTTAGCGCCCATCCCGGGACACCGATCTCTGGGGCCAACGTCCTGACTTTC	CASSLVSAHPGTPISGANVLTF
TRBV11-1	NA	TRBJ2-1	many	TGTGCCAGCATCCATCCAGGGGAGGGAGGGCAGTTCTTC	CASIHPGEGGQFF
TRBV20-1	NA	TRBJ2-7	few	TGCAGTGCTAGTGGAGAACCGAGAGAGCAGTACTTC	CSASGEPREQYF
TRBV4-1	TRBD2	TRBJ2-3	few	TGCGCCAGCAGCCGTGGACTAGCGGGAGTGTTGGCAGATACGCAGTATTTT	CASSRGLAGVLADTQYF
TRBV27	NA	TRBJ1-5	many	TGTGCCAGCAGTTTATCAGCCAGCAATCAGCCCCAGCATTTT	CASSLSASNQPQHF
TRBV6-1	TRBD2	TRBJ2-1	many	TGTGCCAGCAGTATAGCGGGGAGCTCCTACAATGAGCAGTTCTTC	CASSIAGSSYNEQFF
TRBV18	NA	TRBJ2-1	few	TGTGCCAGCTCAAGGGAAGAGACCCAGTTCTTC	CASSREETQFF
TRBV28	TRBD2	TRBJ2-1	many	TGTGCCAGCAGAAAGACTAGCGGGAAATACAATGAGCAGTTCTTC	CASRKTSGKYNEQFF
TRBV4-1	NA	TRBJ2-5	NA	TGCGCCAGCAGCCAAGATGAATCGGGGGACGGAGAGACCCAGTACTTC	CASSQDESGDGETQYF
TRBV24-1	NA	TRBJ1-2	few	TGTGCCACCAGTGATCCAACCTCGGGTAACTATGGCTACACCTTC	CATSDPTSGNYGYTF
TRBV11-3	NA	TRBJ2-3	many	TGTGCCAGCAGCTACCAAGACAGCCCCCCCGATACGCAGTATTTT	CASSYQDSPPDTQYF
TRBV20-1	NA	TRBJ2-1	few	TGCAGTGCTGCCGCCCCCAGTTCCCATGAGCAGTTCTTC	CSAAAPSSHEQFF
TRBV5-1	NA	TRBJ2-3	NA	TGCGCCAGCAGCCCGGGACGAAGCGGAGGCACAGATACGCAGTATTTT	CASSPGRSGGTDTQYF
TRBV18	NA	TRBJ1-1	many	TGTGCCAGCTCACCTGGACAGACGAACACTGAAGCTTTCTTT	CASSPGQTNTEAFF
TRBV9	NA	TRBJ2-1	few	TGTGCCAGCAGCGTCGTGGAGGCTGGGGCGAATGAGCAGTTCTTC	CASSVVEAGANEQFF
TRBV6-1	NA	TRBJ2-7	few	TGTGCCAGCAGTGACAGACGGTACGAGCAGTACTTC	CASSDRRYEQYF
TRBV24-1	NA	TRBJ1-2	few	TGTGCCACCAGTGGGTCAGGACGCACCTATGGCTACACCTTC	CATSGSGRTYGYTF
TRBV3-1	TRBD1	TRBJ1-2	many	TGTGCCAGCAGCCACCTAACCGGACAGGGGATCGGCTACACCTTC	CASSHLTGQGIGYTF
TRBV14	TRBD1	TRBJ1-2	many	TGTGCCAGCAGCCCGGGACAGGGGGCAGGTGGCTACACCTTC	CASSPGQGAGGYTF
TRBV5-1	NA	TRBJ1-4	few	TGCGCCAGCAGCTTGGGGGGTCAGGCTGAAAAACTGTTTTTT	CASSLGGQAEKLFF
TRBV2	NA	TRBJ1-1	many	TGTGCCGCAAAGGACACGGAGAACACTGAAGCTTTCTTT	CAAKDTENTEAFF